This entry lists 8 T cell receptor beta chains sequenced from one sample in a study of blood T cell repertoires in COVID-19 (dated by TCRdb to between 2020 and 2021). The library was made by the immunoSEQ multiplex PCR assay. This is the immuneACCESS table as TCRdb keeps it, with only in-frame sequences that have V and J called. A part of the clones is gone; compared with another copy, unresolved V genes explain less than half, and the rest is unexplained. This sample is represented by under 250,000 clones; 85% of them were singletons. The ten largest clonotypes hold around 9.8% of the sample. Sequences were obtained from PBMCs or T cells enriched from blood (not recorded which). These receptors originate from a woman aged 45-60 years with acute COVID-19.

The chain employs TRBV12-1 and TRBJ1-3; the table calls TRBD1, which could not be checked here. TRBV12-1 counts as a pseudogene. The length of the CDR3 is 16 residues. CDR3 residues: CATRIRGRISGNTIYF. The DNA for the CDR3 is TGTGCCACGAGAATTAGGGGTAGAATCTCTGGAAACACCATATATTTT.

The chain couples TRBV30 to TRBJ2-3, with TRBD2 identical over 11 bases. Trimming at V came to 3 bases and at J to 3 bases, leaving 5 bases not matched to a gene. This CDR3 region has 15 residues. Germline V gene sequence: CDR1 GTSNPN, CDR2 SVGIG (reference sequence). CDR3 in DNA: TGTGCCTGGAGGCCCGGGACTAGCGGAACAGATACGCAGTATTTT. It translates to CAWRPGTSGTDTQYF.

This clone was seen just once. The chain couples TRBV7-2 to TRBJ2-5; maybe TRBD1 (5 bases). V dropped 2 bases and J dropped 7 bases, with 14 bases sitting between them. Germline lookup yields CDR1 SGHTA and CDR2 FQGNSA. The CDR3 length is 14 residues. CDR3 amino acids: CASSLKAGQGTQYF. As DNA, the CDR3 is TGTGCCAGCAGCTTAAAGGCAGGTCAGGGGACCCAGTACTTC.

This chain connects TRBV11-2 to TRBJ1-2; weak D call: TRBD1 (6 bases). Deletions cut 6 bases from V and 6 bases from J, with 23 bases between. The CDR3 runs to 16 residues. The germline CDR1 and CDR2 sequences are SGHAT and FQNNGV. The CDR3 sequence is CASSLYRVSGRDGYTF. The CDR3 coding sequence is TGTGCCAGCAGTTTGTACAGGGTTTCTGGGAGAGATGGCTACACCTTC.

The J gene is TRBJ1-2, the V gene TRBV7-2; 7 bases are a match to TRBD1. Germline values: CDR1 SGHTA, CDR2 FQGNSA. The CDR3 is 14 amino acids. The junction had 4 bases not matched to a gene; V was cut back by 4 bases and J by 2 bases. In DNA form, the CDR3 reads TGTGCCAGCAGCTCACCGACAGGGAACTATGGCTACACCTTC. It specifies CASSSPTGNYGYTF.

A remark on this clone: This sample includes further DNA sequences coding for the same CDR3. The rearrangement joins TRBV18 to TRBJ1-2; TRBD1 matches at 7 bases. The germline gives CDR1 KGHSH, CDR2 LQKENI. With V trimmed by 0 bases and J by 7 bases, 5 bases remained unmatched. The CDR3 extends over 14 amino acids. This chain's CDR3 is CASSPPQGEGGYTF. DNA of the CDR3: TGTGCCAGCTCACCACCTCAGGGGGAAGGTGGCTACACCTTC.

This clone was picked up a small number of times. CDR3 in DNA: TGTGCCAGCAGCTTCGGGGGACGGGGCCACCAAGAGACCCAGTACTTC. Protein sequence: CASSFGGRGHQETQYF. The J gene is TRBJ2-5, the V gene TRBV9, with D possibly being TRBD2 (6 bases). V was shortened by 4 bases and J by 0 bases, with 16 bases between the two germline ends. Germline V lookup: CDR1 SGDLS, CDR2 YYNGEE. There are 16 residues in the CDR3.

The chain uses TRBV6-5 and TRBJ2-7; 10 bases are shared with TRBD1. Looked up from germline, CDR1 is MNHEY and CDR2 is SVGAGI. V shed 4 bases and J 3 bases; nucleotides not matched to a gene: 3. This CDR3 spans 14 amino acids. The CDR3 protein is CASSLGDRGYEQYF. DNA of the CDR3: TGTGCCAGCAGTTTGGGGGACAGGGGCTACGAGCAGTACTTC.